This T cell receptor beta chain was recovered during a study of OX40 agonist ivuxolimab in advanced cancers. Germline V gene data show CDR1 as SGHDT and CDR2 as YYEEEE. The V end lost 4 bases, the J end lost 8 bases, and 12 bases lay between the germline ends. The CDR3 runs to 12 residues. Assay: immunoSEQ multiplex PCR; the TCRdb copy retains only in-frame clones and omits some. The sample has approximately 68,000 clones, roughly 80% seen once. The sequence came from an adult with an advanced solid tumor such as melanoma, head and neck, liver or kidney cancer. The rearrangement links TRBV5-6 to TRBJ1-1, with D possibly being TRBD1 (6 bases). Sample: CD4+ or CD8+ T cells sorted from blood, taken in a trial of the OX40 agonist ivuxolimab. The CDR3 sequence is CASSRRTAEAFF. The CDR3, as DNA: TGTGCCAGCAGCCGGCGGACAGCCGAAGCTTTCTTT.